The 19 T cell receptor beta chains given below trace back to one sample, sequenced in a study of CD8+CD57+ T cells in acquired aplastic anemia. Patients selected for sequencing had displayed CD8+CD57+ cell expansion by flow cytometry. CDR3 and TCR beta VDJ profiling relied on a genomic DNA template. MiXCR, run by TCRdb on the reads, gives a single entry per CDR3 protein. The data show some 150,000 distinct CDR3 sequences, with 70% to 75% seen just once and 35% to 50% held by the top ten. The source material was sorted CD4+, CD8+, or CD8+CD57+ T cells (not recorded which) from PBMCs. The receptor source for this set is a human donor with aplastic anemia.

This clonotype showed up many times. This chain joins TRBV7-8 and TRBJ2-3; the D gene could be TRBD1 or TRBD2 (5 bases each). This CDR3 region has 15 residues. Germline V gives CDR1 SGHVS, CDR2 FQNEAQ. V lost 5 bases and J 3 bases, leaving 15 bases between the germline ends. The DNA for the CDR3 is TGTGCCAGCAGCCCCGGGACCCTCGGGACAGATACGCAGTATTTT. Amino acids: CASSPGTLGTDTQYF.

The rearrangement links TRBV10-3 to TRBJ2-7; 10 bases align to TRBD1. CDR3 length equals 14 residues. The germline V gene has CDR1 ENHRY and CDR2 SYGVKD. V was pared by 10 bases and J by 3 bases, with 9 bases of the junction left unmatched. This chain's CDR3 is CATGGGTGDYEQYF. CDR3 DNA sequence: TGTGCCACAGGGGGAGGGACAGGGGACTACGAGCAGTACTTC.

The chain employs TRBV10-2 and TRBJ2-2; D gene unclear. V lost 0 bases to trimming and J lost 4 bases, with 6 bases between them. This CDR3 comprises 14 residues. Germline V lookup: CDR1 WSHSY, CDR2 SAAADI. CDR3 sequence: CASSESGRTGELFF. The CDR3 bases are TGCGCCAGCAGTGAGTCAGGGCGCACCGGGGAGCTGTTTTTT.

The J gene is TRBJ2-2, the V gene TRBV2; 7 bases match TRBD2. CDR1 and CDR2 from the germline V gene are SNHLY and FYNNEI. Trimming took 6 bases from V and 7 from J; bases not matched to a gene: 11. CDR3 size: 15 residues. CDR3 sequence: CASRTGTTDSGELFF. The DNA for the CDR3 is TGTGCCAGCAGAACGGGGACTACAGACAGCGGGGAGCTGTTTTTT. Together with reference TRBV2 and TRBJ2-2, the CDR3 gives the full variable domain: EPEVTQTPSHQVTQMGQEVILRCVPISNHLYFYWYRQILGQKVEFLVSFYNNEISEKSEIFDDQFSVERPDGSNFTLKIRSTKLEDSAMYFCASRTGTTDSGELFFGEGSRLTVL.

The chain carries TRBV7-2 and TRBJ2-5; 7 nucleotides line up with TRBD1. Per germline, CDR1 SGHTA and CDR2 FQGNSA. The CDR3 has 14 residues. V dropped 3 bases and J dropped 5; count of bases not matched to a gene: 6. The CDR3 spells CASSFRQGTETQYF. CDR3 nucleotide sequence: TGTGCCAGCAGCTTCCGACAGGGTACTGAGACCCAGTACTTC.

The chain has TRBV2 and TRBJ2-1; 10 bases are a match to TRBD2. In germline, CDR1 is SNHLY, CDR2 FYNNEI. The length of the CDR3 is 16 residues. Germline trimming cut 7 bases from V and 5 bases from J; bases unmatched to any gene: 11. The DNA for the CDR3 is TGTGCCAGCAACCACGGCTGGACTAGCGGTAACAATGAGCAGTTCTTC. It encodes CASNHGWTSGNNEQFF.

V and J are TRBV14 and TRBJ2-6, with no clear D. Germline-derived CDR1 and CDR2 are SGHDN and FVKESK. This CDR3 is built from 18 residues. Trimming took off 0 bases at V and 2 bases at J, with 14 bases between the two ends. The DNA of the CDR3 is TGTGCCAGCAGCCAAGATAGGAGACAAAACCCTGGGGCCAACGTCCTGACTTTC. Protein sequence: CASSQDRRQNPGANVLTF. Based on the CDR3 plus reference TRBV14 and TRBJ2-6, the full variable domain is EAGVTQFPSHSVIEKGQTVTLRCDPISGHDNLYWYRRVMGKEIKFLLHFVKESKQDESGMPNNRFLAERTGGTYSTLKVQPAELEDSGVYFCASSQDRRQNPGANVLTFGAGSRLTVL.

This chain joins TRBV24-1 and TRBJ2-3, with 9 positions matching TRBD2. This CDR3 comprises 18 residues. With V trimmed by 3 bases and J by 2 bases, 11 bases remained unmatched. CDR1 KGHDR and CDR2 SFDVKD come from the germline V gene. The CDR3 DNA reads as TGTGCCACCAGTGATCACTCAGGGCTAGCGGGAATCACAGATACGCAGTATTTT. This translates into CATSDHSGLAGITDTQYF.

This clonotype was recorded once. This chain links TRBV29-1 with TRBJ1-2, with D hard to call. Germline V gives CDR1 SQVTM, CDR2 ANQGSEA. The V end was cut by 7 bases, the J end by 3 bases, with 15 bases between. The CDR3 runs 13 residues. The CDR3 DNA reads as TGCAGCGGAAAAAGCGGGTCGGACTATGGCTACACCTTC. This translates into CSGKSGSDYGYTF. Drawing the rest from reference TRBV29-1 and TRBJ1-2, the complete variable domain is SAVISQKPSRDICQRGTSLTIQCQVDSQVTMMFWYRQQPGQSLTLIATANQGSEATYESGFVIDKFPISRPNLTFSTLTVSNMSPEDSSIYLCSGKSGSDYGYTFGSGTRLTVV.

This chain joins TRBV5-1 and TRBJ2-1; 7 bases are shared with TRBD2. Germline assignment: CDR1 SGHRS and CDR2 YFSETQ. This CDR3 spans 12 amino acids. The V and J ends lost 2 bases and 10 bases, in that order; junction bases with no gene match: 3. The CDR3 loop is CASSLSGIEQFF. CDR3 in DNA: TGCGCCAGCAGCTTAAGCGGGATCGAGCAGTTCTTC. The full variable domain, its missing parts supplied by reference TRBV5-1 and TRBJ2-1, is KAGVTQTPRYLIKTRGQQVTLSCSPISGHRSVSWYQQTPGQGLQFLFEYFSETQRNKGNFPGRFSGRQFSNSRSEMNVSTLELGDSALYLCASSLSGIEQFFGPGTRLTVL.

This clonotype was seen more than once but under ten times. CDR3 in amino acids: CASSQLSGGDTQYF. The CDR3 nucleotides are TGTGCCAGCAGCCAACTGAGCGGGGGTGATACGCAGTATTTT. V usage is TRBV14 and J usage is TRBJ2-3; 8 bases are shared with TRBD2. The V segment lost 2 bases and the J segment 6 bases; nucleotides outside the gene matches: 4. The CDR3 runs to 14 residues. Per the germline V gene, CDR1 is SGHDN and CDR2 is FVKESK.

V usage is TRBV6-6 and J usage is TRBJ1-6, with a tentative D call TRBD1 (5 bases). Germline CDR1 and CDR2: MNHNY and SVGAGI (reference sequence). The CDR3 runs to 12 residues. Trimming stripped 9 bases from V and 8 bases from J, with 11 bases between. CDR3 nucleotides: TGTGCCAGTCAGGGTACGGATTCACCCCTCCACTTT. Its translation: CASQGTDSPLHF.

The J gene is TRBJ2-2, the V gene TRBV20-1, with 10 bases aligning to TRBD2. Germline V gives CDR1 DFQATT, CDR2 SNEGSKA (reference sequence). V lost 3 bases and J lost 2; bases outside the gene matches: 3. The CDR3 totals 15 residues. CDR3 sequence: CSASRTSGNTGELFF. The CDR3 DNA reads TGCAGTGCTAGTCGGACTAGCGGTAACACCGGGGAGCTGTTTTTT.

V is TRBV7-9 and J is TRBJ2-7; D may match TRBD1 or TRBD2 (7 bases each). Germline V gives CDR1 SEHNR, CDR2 FQNEAQ (reference sequence). This CDR3 region has 15 residues. V dropped 5 bases and J dropped 3 bases, with 17 bases sitting between them. This CDR3 is CASSQGGGELYEQYF. The CDR3 region has the DNA TGTGCCAGCAGCCAGGGGGGGGGCGAACTCTACGAGCAGTACTTC.

This clonotype was counted at least ten times. The V and J genes are TRBV6-5 and TRBJ2-3; 11 bases match TRBD2. This CDR3 comprises 15 residues. Germline trimming cut 6 bases from V and 5 bases from J; bases unmatched to any gene: 7. Germline V gene lookup returns CDR1 MNHEY and CDR2 SVGAGI. In nucleotides, the CDR3 is TGTGCCAGCAGCTTAGCGGGAGGGGAGGTAGATACGCAGTATTTT. As protein: CASSLAGGEVDTQYF.

This clonotype has just a few counts. The chain links TRBV7-8 to TRBJ2-5; weak D call: TRBD1 (6 bases). V was cut by 4 bases and J by 5 bases, with 14 bases left in between. The germline CDR1 and CDR2 sequences are SGHVS and FQNEAQ. This CDR3 is 14 amino acids long. The CDR3 here is CASSSHQGSETQYF. The CDR3, as DNA: TGTGCCAGCAGCTCCCATCAGGGGTCGGAGACCCAGTACTTC.

This clonotype occurred once. This rearrangement joins TRBV7-9 to TRBJ2-1, with TRBD2 as a possible D gene (6 bases). Trimming took off 2 bases at V and 1 base at J, with 18 bases between the two ends. From germline, CDR1 is SEHNR and CDR2 FQNEAQ (reference sequence). The CDR3 runs to 18 residues. For the CDR3, the DNA is TGTGCCAGCAGCTTATTCGGTGTTGCGGGAAAATCCTACAATGAGCAGTTCTTC. Protein product: CASSLFGVAGKSYNEQFF.

The chain carries TRBV15 and TRBJ2-3; 8 nucleotides line up with TRBD2. CDR1 and CDR2 (germline): LNHNV, YYDKDF (reference sequence). This CDR3 comprises 22 residues. V trimming: 8 bases; J trimming: 1 base; junction bases outside the gene matches: 29. The CDR3 loop is CATYGQFSPTSSEAGGTDTQYF. CDR3 DNA: TGTGCCACCTACGGACAGTTTAGCCCTACTAGCAGTGAAGCGGGGGGCACAGATACGCAGTATTTT. Supplemented by reference TRBV15 and TRBJ2-3, the full variable domain reads DAMVIQNPRYQVTQFGKPVTLSCSQTLNHNVMYWYQQKSSQAPKLLFHYYDKDFNNEADTPDNFQSRRPNTSFCFLDIRSPGLGDTAMYLCATYGQFSPTSSEAGGTDTQYFGPGTRLTVL.

This chain joins TRBV19 and TRBJ2-7; the match to TRBD2 covers 11 bases. After removal of 7 bases from V and 3 bases from J, the junction contained 11 bases not matched to a gene. This CDR3 comprises 16 residues. CDR1 is LNHDA, CDR2 SQIVND, per germline (reference sequence). CDR3 sequence reads: CASTSRGTSGVYEQYF. For the CDR3, the DNA is TGTGCCAGTACCTCAAGGGGGACTAGCGGAGTCTACGAGCAGTACTTC.